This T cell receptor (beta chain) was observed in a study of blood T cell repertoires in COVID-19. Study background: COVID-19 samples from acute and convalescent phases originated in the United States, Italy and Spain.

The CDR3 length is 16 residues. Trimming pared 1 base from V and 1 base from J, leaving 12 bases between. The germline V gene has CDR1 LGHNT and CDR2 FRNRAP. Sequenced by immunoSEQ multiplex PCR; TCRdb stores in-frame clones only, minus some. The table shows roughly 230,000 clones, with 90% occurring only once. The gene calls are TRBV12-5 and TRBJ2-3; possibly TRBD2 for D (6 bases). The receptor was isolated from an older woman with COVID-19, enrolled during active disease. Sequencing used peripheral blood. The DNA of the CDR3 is TGTGCTAGTGGTTTGGGGGACTCTGGACGCACAGATACGCAGTATTTT. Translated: CASGLGDSGRTDTQYF.